This TCR beta chain is from a study of memory CD4+ T cells and cytomegalovirus serostatus. General study points: Each of 67 CMV-associated TCRbeta sequences occurred in one to five individuals. Suggested: most of the CMV-linked TCR signature lies in CD4+ memory cells.

On this clone itself: Its antigen is currently unknown.

The repertoire was sequenced with immunoSEQ multiplex PCR; TCRdb's copy has only in-frame clones and lacks some. The table records 50,000 to 75,000 clones, approximately 85% of them present only once. Single viable CD3+CD4+CD8-CD45RO+ cells were sorted as the memory CD4+ T cells. The CDR3 spans 16 residues. J was trimmed by 1 base and V by 4 bases; bases with no gene match: 7. The germline gives CDR1 SGHRS, CDR2 YFSETQ. The sequence derives from an adult in good health and CMV-seronegative. The specimen sequenced was memory CD4+ T cells from blood. The chain is built from TRBV5-1 and TRBJ2-5; 10 positions agree with TRBD2. The CDR3 protein is CASSPGLAVIQETQYF. CDR3 nucleotides: TGCGCCAGCAGCCCAGGACTAGCGGTGATCCAAGAGACCCAGTACTTC.